This is a list of T cell receptor beta chains from one sample in a study of T cell responses to AZD1222 COVID-19 vaccine. Produced via immunoSEQ multiplex PCR; TCRdb's table is partial and in-frame only. Of around 260,000 clones listed, more than 80% were seen once; the top ten hold around 0.5%. This material consisted of peripheral blood, taken on day 0 of AZD1222 vaccination. The receptors originated from an adult in good health. Both conserved end residues are part of each CDR3. A D gene is named only where the DNA matches it firmly. Clone size is not always given. Where it is, it says once, few, many or a class for expanded clones.

TRBV6-1	-	-	TRBJ1-2	TGTGCCAGCAGTGAACGAGGGGACGATGGCTACACCTTC	CASSERGDDGYTF
TRBV9	-	TRBD2	TRBJ2-3	TGTGCCAGCAGCGTAGGAGGATTAGCGGGTACCGGGGATACGCAGTATTTT	CASSVGGLAGTGDTQYF
TRBV9	-	TRBD2	TRBJ2-1	TGTGCCAGCAGCTTTAGCGGGAGTGGGAATGAGCAGTTCTTC	CASSFSGSGNEQFF
TRBV5-1	-	TRBD2	TRBJ2-5	TGCGCCAGCAGCACCGGGACTATACAAGAGACCCAGTACTTC	CASSTGTIQETQYF
TRBV7-9	-	-	TRBJ2-3	TGTGCCAGCAGCCCTCTAGGCTCCCGCACAGATACGCAGTATTTT	CASSPLGSRTDTQYF
TRBV5-5	-	TRBD2	TRBJ2-1	TGTGCCAGCAGCTACGTTAGCGGGAACTACAATGAGCAGTTCTTC	CASSYVSGNYNEQFF
TRBV10-3	-	-	TRBJ1-1	TGTGCCATCAGTGAGTCCGGGGGCCGGGGGACTGAAGCTTTCTTT	CAISESGGRGTEAFF
TRBV2	-	-	TRBJ1-2	TGTGCCAGCCGGACATCTAACTATGGCTACACCTTC	CASRTSNYGYTF
TRBV15	-	-	TRBJ2-1	TGTGCCACCAGCAGAGATTATAGCGGTGAGCAGTTCTTC	CATSRDYSGEQFF
TRBV11-1	-	-	TRBJ1-3	TGTGCCAGCAGTGTGGACTCCTCGGGCGGATACACCATATATTTT	CASSVDSSGGYTIYF
TRBV21-1	once	-	TRBJ1-1	TGTGCCAGCAGCACCCGACGGGGATGGACTGAAGCTTTCTTT	CASSTRRGWTEAFF
TRBV28	once	-	TRBJ2-2	TGTGCCAGCAGCCCAGGGTGGTCCACCGGGGAGCTGTTTTTT	CASSPGWSTGELFF
TRBV9	-	TRBD1	TRBJ2-7	TGTGCCAGCAGCGTAGTTGCAGGGGGCATCCACGAGCAGTACTTC	CASSVVAGGIHEQYF
TRBV2	once	-	TRBJ2-5	TGTGCCAGCAGTGGCCCTTTTGGCGGAGAGACCCAGTACTTC	CASSGPFGGETQYF
TRBV9	-	-	TRBJ2-1	TGTGCCAGCAGCGTAGAGGAGGGACTCTACAATGAGCAGTTCTTC	CASSVEEGLYNEQFF
TRBV25-1	-	-	TRBJ2-5	TGTGCCAGCAGGGGCACGGGGTTGGAGACCCAGTACTTC	CASRGTGLETQYF
TRBV6-6	-	TRBD1	TRBJ2-1	TGTGCCAGCACCAGCGGACAGGGAAGGTTTGAGCAGTTCTTC	CASTSGQGRFEQFF
TRBV5-1	once	-	TRBJ1-4	TGCGCCAGCAGCTTGAGGGCGACAGCCAGTGGTGAAAAACTGTTTTTT	CASSLRATASGEKLFF
TRBV2	-	-	TRBJ1-1	TGTGCCAGCAGTGTGAAAGTCCTCGCTTTCTTT	CASSVKVLAFF
TRBV6-2/TRBV6-3	-	-	TRBJ2-1	TGTGCCAGCAGTTATTATGCGGGCCTCGGTCCCCTTTACAATGAGCAGTTCTTC	CASSYYAGLGPLYNEQFF
TRBV28	once	TRBD1	TRBJ2-7	TGTGCCAGCAGTTTACGCGACAGGGGCGGACCCTACGAGCAGTACTTC	CASSLRDRGGPYEQYF
TRBV19	-	-	TRBJ2-5	TGTGCCAGTAGTATCTTTGGAGGACAGAGACCCGAGACCCAGTACTTC	CASSIFGGQRPETQYF
TRBV18	-	-	TRBJ1-5	TGTGCCAGCTCACCACCGGGGTTAGTCGATCAGCCCCAGCATTTT	CASSPPGLVDQPQHF
TRBV3-1/TRBV3-2	-	TRBD2	TRBJ2-3	TGTGCCAGCAGCCACGGACTAGCGGTCGATACGCAGTATTTT	CASSHGLAVDTQYF
TRBV29-1	-	-	TRBJ2-5	TGCAGCGGGCTAGGACAGTACCAAGAGACCCAGTACTTC	CSGLGQYQETQYF